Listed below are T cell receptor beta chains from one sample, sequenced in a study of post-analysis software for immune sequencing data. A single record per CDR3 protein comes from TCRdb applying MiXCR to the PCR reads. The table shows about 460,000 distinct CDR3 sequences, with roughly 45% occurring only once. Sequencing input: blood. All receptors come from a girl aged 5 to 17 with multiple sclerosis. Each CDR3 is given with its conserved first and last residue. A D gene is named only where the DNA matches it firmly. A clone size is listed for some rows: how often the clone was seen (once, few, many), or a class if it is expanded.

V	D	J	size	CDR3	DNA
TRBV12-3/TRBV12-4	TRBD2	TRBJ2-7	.	CASSLGLAGRGEQYF	TGTGCCAGCAGTTTAGGACTAGCGGGCCGCGGCGAGCAGTACTTC
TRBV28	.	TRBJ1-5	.	CATWDDYQPQHF	TGTGCCACCTGGGACGATTATCAGCCCCAGCATTTT
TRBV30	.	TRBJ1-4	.	CAWSARAGEKLFF	TGTGCCTGGAGTGCGAGAGCAGGGGAAAAACTGTTTTTT
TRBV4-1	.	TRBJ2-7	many	CASSREPGSYEQYF	TGCGCCAGCAGCCGGGAACCGGGATCTTACGAGCAGTACTTC
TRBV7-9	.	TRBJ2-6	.	CASRTPRFGANVLTF	TGTGCCAGCAGGACCCCAAGGTTTGGGGCCAACGTCCTGACTTTC
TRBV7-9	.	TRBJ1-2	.	CASSLAPGNGYTF	TGTGCCAGCAGCTTAGCCCCAGGGAATGGCTACACCTTC
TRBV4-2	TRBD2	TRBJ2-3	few	CASSQDGAGADTQYF	TGTGCCAGCAGCCAAGATGGGGCGGGAGCAGATACGCAGTATTTT
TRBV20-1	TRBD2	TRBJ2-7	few	CSARDVSRGGSYEQYF	TGCAGTGCTAGAGATGTGTCACGGGGGGGTTCCTACGAGCAGTACTTC
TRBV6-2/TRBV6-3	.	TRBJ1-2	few	CASSLARGQGYTF	TGTGCCAGCAGTTTAGCCCGGGGACAAGGCTACACCTTC
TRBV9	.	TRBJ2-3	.	CASSVAGVGDTDTQYF	TGTGCCAGCAGCGTAGCAGGGGTGGGTGACACAGATACGCAGTATTTT
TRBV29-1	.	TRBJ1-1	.	CSARLVQQNGNTEAFF	TGCAGCGCCCGATTGGTTCAACAAAATGGGAACACTGAAGCTTTCTTT
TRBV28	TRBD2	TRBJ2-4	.	CASSPGTSGVLAKNIQYF	TGTGCCAGCAGTCCCGGGACTAGCGGGGTGTTGGCCAAAAACATTCAGTACTTC
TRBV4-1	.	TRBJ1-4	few	CASSQDLGGTNEKLFF	TGCGCCAGCAGCCAAGATCTCGGGGGAACGAATGAAAAACTGTTTTTT
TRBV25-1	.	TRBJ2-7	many	CASSDSSYEQYF	TGTGCCAGCAGCGACAGCTCCTACGAGCAGTACTTC
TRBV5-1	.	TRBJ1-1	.	CASSYAFRNTEAFF	TGCGCCAGCAGCTACGCGTTCCGGAACACTGAAGCTTTCTTT
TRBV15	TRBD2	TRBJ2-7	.	CATSRGLAGGSYEQYF	TGTGCCACCAGCAGAGGGCTAGCGGGAGGCTCCTACGAGCAGTACTTC
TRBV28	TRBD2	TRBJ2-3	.	CACSSEIRLADTDTQYF	TGTGCCTGCAGTTCCGAAATTAGACTAGCGGACACAGATACGCAGTATTTT
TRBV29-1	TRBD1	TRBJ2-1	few	CSVWTGYEEQFF	TGCAGCGTATGGACAGGGTATGAAGAGCAGTTCTTC